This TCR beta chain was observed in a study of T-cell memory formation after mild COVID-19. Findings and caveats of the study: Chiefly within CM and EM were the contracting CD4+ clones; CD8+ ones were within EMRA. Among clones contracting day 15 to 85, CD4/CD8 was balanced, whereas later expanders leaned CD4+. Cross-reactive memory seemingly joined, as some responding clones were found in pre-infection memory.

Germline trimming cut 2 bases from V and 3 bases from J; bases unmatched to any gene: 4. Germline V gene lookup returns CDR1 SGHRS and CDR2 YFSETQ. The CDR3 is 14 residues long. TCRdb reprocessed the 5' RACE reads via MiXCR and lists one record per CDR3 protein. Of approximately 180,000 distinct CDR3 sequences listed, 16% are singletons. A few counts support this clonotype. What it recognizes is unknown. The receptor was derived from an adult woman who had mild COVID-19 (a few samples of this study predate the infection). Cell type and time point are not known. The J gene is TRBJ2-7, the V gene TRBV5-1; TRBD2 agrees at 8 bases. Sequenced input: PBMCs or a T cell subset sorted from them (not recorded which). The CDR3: CASSFIAGNYEQYF. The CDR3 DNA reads TGCGCCAGCAGCTTCATAGCGGGGAACTACGAGCAGTACTTC.